This TCR beta chain is from a study of cytomegalovirus exposure and HLA in healthy donors. Study-level results: Reports indicate that TCR beta sequences accurately predicted the HLA-A and HLA-B alleles of most subjects.

Comments on this clone: Its antigen is undetermined.

This CDR3 is 14 amino acids long. V trimming: 2 bases; J trimming: 3 bases; junction bases outside the gene matches: 3. CDR1 SGHDT and CDR2 YYEEEE come from the germline V gene. Both 60 Vbeta primers and 13 Jbeta primers went into the PCR. Data came from immunoSEQ multiplex PCR; TCRdb stores just in-frame clones and leaves some out. This table has around 100,000 clones, approximately 60% appearing once. V is TRBV5-6 and J is TRBJ2-7; 9 positions match TRBD1. The receptor comes from a woman in her 30s in good health and CMV-seronegative. Sequencing was performed on PBMCs. The CDR3 loop reads CASSLGTGLYEQYF. The CDR3 region has the DNA TGTGCCAGCAGCTTAGGGACAGGGCTCTACGAGCAGTACTTC.